A single sample is the source of the 26 T cell receptor beta chains below, sequenced in a study of blood T cell repertoires in COVID-19. Clones were read by immunoSEQ multiplex PCR, and TCRdb kept only the in-frame ones, dropping some. The sample lists around 250,000 clones, approximately 90% occurring once. The specimen was PBMCs or T cells enriched from blood (not recorded which). The receptor set was obtained from a woman under 40 with acute COVID-19.

This clone has only one observation. The chain is built from TRBV2 and TRBJ1-2; 10 bases agree with TRBD1. Germline V lookup: CDR1 SNHLY, CDR2 FYNNEI. The junction had 5 bases not matched to a gene; V was cut back by 8 bases and J by 5 bases. CDR3 size: 13 residues. The CDR3 bases are TGTGCCAGCCGGGGACAGGGGTTATATGGCTACACCTTC. Its translation: CASRGQGLYGYTF.

This clone occurred once. This chain connects TRBV19 to TRBJ1-1; D not resolved. With 5 bases removed from V and 6 bases from J, the gap between germline ends came to 19 bases. The CDR3 sequence is 15 residues long. Germline CDR1 and CDR2: LNHDA and SQIVND (reference sequence). This CDR3 reads CASSPRTSLEAEAFF. The CDR3 region has the DNA TGTGCCAGTAGTCCACGGACTTCCCTTGAGGCTGAAGCTTTCTTT. The complete variable domain, with remaining parts taken from reference TRBV19 and TRBJ1-1, reads DGGITQSPKYLFRKEGQNVTLSCEQNLNHDAMYWYRQDPGQGLRLIYYSQIVNDFQKGDIAEGYSVSREKKESFPLTVTSAQKNPTAFYLCASSPRTSLEAEAFFGQGTRLTVV.

The V gene is TRBV27, the J gene TRBJ2-3, with TRBD2 identical over 8 bases. CDR3 length: 16 residues. Germline loops: CDR1 MNHEY, CDR2 SMNVEV (reference sequence). Trimming cost V 5 bases and J 2 bases; bases outside gene matches: 9. CDR3: CASSEVGTRPTDTQYF. CDR3 DNA: TGTGCCAGCAGTGAAGTGGGGACTAGACCCACAGATACGCAGTATTTT.

The J gene is TRBJ2-5, the V gene TRBV5-4; 8 bases are a match to TRBD2. CDR3 length: 16 amino acids. Germline V CDR1 and CDR2: SGHNT, YYREEE (reference sequence). J lost 5 bases, V lost 0 bases, and 9 bases had no gene match. Written as DNA, the CDR3 is TGTGCCAGCAGCTTGGGTTTGGGACTAGTCTCGGAGACCCAGTACTTC. Translating gives CASSLGLGLVSETQYF.

The chain combines TRBV27 with TRBJ2-7; 11 bases line up with TRBD1. Germline lookup yields CDR1 MNHEY and CDR2 SMNVEV (reference sequence). The J segment lost 4 bases and the V segment lost 5 bases, leaving 10 bases of the junction unmatched. This CDR3 is 16 amino acids long. CDR3 region: CASSPLRTGGIYEQYF. CDR3 sequence (DNA): TGTGCCAGCAGTCCCCTGCGGACAGGGGGCATATACGAGCAGTACTTC.

The rearrangement links TRBV4-1 to TRBJ2-1; 8 bases are shared with TRBD2. The CDR3 runs 17 residues. V gave up 0 bases and J gave up 2 bases; unmatched junction bases: 6. Germline CDR1 MGHRA, CDR2 YSYEKL. DNA of the CDR3: TGCGCCAGCAGCCAAGATAAAAGCGGGAGAACCTACAATGAGCAGTTCTTC. Residues: CASSQDKSGRTYNEQFF.

The genes are TRBV29-1 and TRBJ1-1; possibly TRBD1 for D (5 bases). Trimming pared 4 bases from V and 6 bases from J, leaving 12 bases between. The germline CDR1 and CDR2 sequences are SQVTM and ANQGSEA. This CDR3 has 12 amino acids. DNA for the CDR3: TGCAGCGTTGCGGGAGGGACGGCTGAAGCTTTCTTT. It encodes CSVAGGTAEAFF.

V and J are TRBV28 and TRBJ2-1; TRBD2 aligns across 8 bases. The length of the CDR3 is 18 residues. Germline loops: CDR1 MDHEN, CDR2 SYDVKM. Trimming removed 3 bases from V and 4 bases from J; junction bases left unmatched: 14. The CDR3 DNA reads as TGTGCCAGCAGTTTTGGCCCAAAAGCGGGAGAGGGTTACAATGAGCAGTTCTTC. Protein product: CASSFGPKAGEGYNEQFF.

This clone occurred once. The chain has TRBV3-1 (or the pseudogene TRBV3-2) and TRBJ1-4; D is unresolved. The CDR3 length is 13 residues. V lost 2 bases and J 6 bases, leaving 7 bases between the germline ends. Germline CDR1 LGHDT, CDR2 YNNKEL (reference sequence). The DNA of the CDR3 is TGTGCCAGCAGCCAACGGGGTCATGAAAAACTGTTTTTT. This gives the protein CASSQRGHEKLFF.

This chain uses TRBV6-4 with TRBJ2-1; 11 bases fit TRBD2. Germline assignment: CDR1 MRHNA and CDR2 SNTAGT. V gave up 5 bases and J gave up 2 bases; unmatched junction bases: 5. This CDR3 has 16 residues. The CDR3, as DNA: TGTGCCAGCAGTAATCTGGGACTAGCGGCCTACAATGAGCAGTTCTTC. Translating gives CASSNLGLAAYNEQFF.

The J gene is TRBJ2-1, the V gene TRBV28, with a tentative D call TRBD2 (6 bases). Germline lookup yields CDR1 MDHEN and CDR2 SYDVKM. Trimming left V 4 bases short and J 9 bases short, with 19 bases between. This CDR3 has 15 residues. Written as DNA, the CDR3 is TGTGCCAGCAGTTCAGACGGTCTTCTGGGGGGTGAGCAGTTCTTC. Amino acids: CASSSDGLLGGEQFF.

The chain is built from TRBV7-9 and TRBJ2-7, with TRBD1 matching 9 bases. Germline CDR1 is SEHNR and CDR2 is FQNEAQ (reference sequence). This CDR3 is built from 16 residues. The V gene end was trimmed by 5 bases and the J gene end by 2 bases; junction bases not matched to a gene: 10. The CDR3 DNA reads TGTGCCAGCAGCCCCGGGCGACAGGGGGGTGCCTACGAGCAGTACTTC. This encodes CASSPGRQGGAYEQYF.

This chain connects TRBV5-5 to TRBJ2-1, with a possible D match to TRBD2 (5 bases). V gave up 4 bases and J gave up 7 bases, with 18 bases separating them. The CDR3 loop spans 15 amino acids. CDR1 and CDR2 (germline): SGHKS, YYEKEE (reference sequence). The DNA of the CDR3 is TGTGCCAGCAGCCAGAGCGAGGGATATGGGAATGAGCAGTTCTTC. Translating gives CASSQSEGYGNEQFF.

This sequence joins TRBV19 and TRBJ1-5; D is unclear. CDR1 is LNHDA and CDR2 is SQIVND in the germline V gene (reference sequence). Trimming removed 1 base at V and 4 bases at J, with 5 bases between. This CDR3 has 13 amino acids. The chain's CDR3 is CASSIALNQPQHF. The CDR3 bases are TGTGCCAGTAGTATAGCACTAAATCAGCCCCAGCATTTT.

The chain joins TRBV4-1 to TRBJ2-1, with TRBD2 identical over 13 bases. Germline trimming cut 4 bases from V and 8 bases from J; bases unmatched to any gene: 5. Germline V CDR1 and CDR2: MGHRA, YSYEKL. The CDR3 spans 15 residues. The CDR3 protein is CASSRGLAGADEQFF. The CDR3 DNA sequence: TGCGCCAGCAGCCGAGGACTAGCGGGAGCAGATGAGCAGTTCTTC.

The chain recombines TRBV6-1 with TRBJ2-5, with D tentatively TRBD1 (5 bases). Per germline, CDR1 MNHNS and CDR2 SASEGT. V lost 1 base, J lost 5 bases, and 14 bases lay in between. The CDR3 consists of 15 residues. The CDR3 loop reads CASSEGPGPQETQYF. In nucleotides, the CDR3 is TGTGCCAGCAGTGAAGGGCCAGGGCCCCAGGAGACCCAGTACTTC.

The chain couples TRBV2 to TRBJ1-6; no definite D call. Between the trimmed V and J ends, which lost 1 base and 9 bases, there was a span of 4 bases. Germline V gene data show CDR1 as SNHLY and CDR2 as FYNNEI. The CDR3 is 12 amino acids. This CDR3 is CASSEGASPLHF. The DNA for the CDR3 is TGTGCCAGCAGTGAAGGGGCTTCACCCCTCCACTTT.

The chain couples TRBV18 to TRBJ2-2, with TRBD2 matching 14 bases. This CDR3 is 16 amino acids long. Germline CDR1 is KGHSH and CDR2 is LQKENI. Losses at the gene ends were 4 bases for V and 7 bases for J; bases not matched to a gene: 5. The CDR3 DNA reads TGTGCCAGCTCACGGCCGGGACTAGCGGGAGTCGGGGAGCTGTTTTTT. The encoded protein is CASSRPGLAGVGELFF.

The V gene is TRBV9, the J gene TRBJ2-7, with 14 bases identical to TRBD2. This CDR3 spans 19 amino acids. V shed 3 bases, J shed 0 bases, and the junction held 11 bases outside the gene matches. Germline assignment: CDR1 SGDLS and CDR2 YYNGEE. The CDR3 DNA is TGTGCCAGCAGCGCATTTGGGACTAGCGGGAGTTGGAACTCCTACGAGCAGTACTTC. This encodes CASSAFGTSGSWNSYEQYF.

V is TRBV7-2 and J is TRBJ2-7; a weak D match, TRBD1 (6 bases). Germline V gives CDR1 SGHTA, CDR2 FQGNSA. The CDR3 runs 14 residues. The V end lost 5 bases, the J end lost 0 bases, and 11 bases lay between the germline ends. The CDR3 region is CASSRDILSYEQYF. In nucleotides, the CDR3 is TGTGCCAGCAGCCGGGACATCCTCTCCTACGAGCAGTACTTC.

The rearrangement uses TRBV5-1 and TRBJ1-4; no clear D gene. Per germline, CDR1 SGHRS and CDR2 YFSETQ. V was pared by 0 bases and J by 8 bases, with 11 bases between. CDR3 size: 14 residues. This CDR3 reads CASSLAGFEEKLFF. The DNA for the CDR3 is TGCGCCAGCAGCTTGGCGGGGTTTGAAGAAAAACTGTTTTTT.

This clone was seen a single time. The rearrangement links TRBV6-5 to TRBJ1-4; the match to TRBD1 covers 9 bases. Germline V CDR1 and CDR2: MNHEY, SVGAGI. V shed 6 bases, J shed 9 bases, and the junction held 8 bases outside the gene matches. This CDR3 spans 14 amino acids. CDR3 in DNA: TGTGCCAGCAGGACCGGGACAGGGCATCAAAAACTGTTTTTT. Translation gives CASRTGTGHQKLFF.

This clone was observed once. The same CDR3 arises from other DNA sequences in this sample as well. The chain couples TRBV7-3 to TRBJ2-3; D is possibly TRBD2 (6 bases). The CDR3 sequence is 13 residues long. Trimming cost V 5 bases and J 6 bases, with 12 bases left between them. Germline assignment: CDR1 SGHTA and CDR2 FQGTGA. The CDR3 loop is CASSPQGGDTQYF. CDR3 DNA sequence: TGTGCCAGCAGCCCACAAGGAGGGGATACGCAGTATTTT.

The gene calls are TRBV18 and TRBJ2-2; TRBD2 is a possible D gene (6 bases). V lost 5 bases, J lost 7 bases, and 20 bases lay in between. Germline CDR1 reads KGHSH; CDR2 reads LQKENI. The CDR3 sequence is 16 residues long. This CDR3 reads CASSSILGGPGGELFF. In DNA form, the CDR3 reads TGTGCCAGCTCATCAATTCTTGGAGGGCCCGGCGGGGAGCTGTTTTTT.

The chain combines TRBV7-2 with TRBJ1-3; 8 bases fit TRBD1. CDR3 length: 16 residues. The V gene's germline CDR1 is SGHTA and CDR2 FQGNSA. With V trimmed by 1 base and J by 0 bases, 2 bases remained unmatched. DNA for the CDR3: TGTGCCAGCAGCTTAGACACAGGGGGCTCTGGAAACACCATATATTTT. Translated, it gives CASSLDTGGSGNTIYF.

The V call is TRBV3-1 (or the pseudogene TRBV3-2), the J call TRBJ2-7; the match to TRBD2 covers 7 bases. Germline CDR1 is LGHDT and CDR2 is YNNKEL (reference sequence). The CDR3 loop spans 14 amino acids. V shed 1 base, J shed 5 bases, and the junction held 5 bases outside the gene matches. Here the CDR3 reads CASSQGTSINEQYF. The CDR3 nucleotides read TGTGCCAGCAGCCAAGGGACTAGTATTAACGAGCAGTACTTC.